This entry describes one T cell receptor (beta chain). Per the original methods: Amplification with reference gene primers provided the estimates of nucleated cell counts. TCRdb's table, derived via immunoSEQ multiplex PCR, lists solely in-frame clones and lacks some. V and J calls and clone size are those listed in that table; D and trimming were worked out from the DNA. The table records some 98,000 clones, 65% to 90% of them present only once. The CDR3 consists of 15 residues. The germline V gene encodes CDR1 SGDLS and CDR2 YYNGEE. The trim removed 5 bases at V and 0 bases at J, leaving 5 bases unmatched. The source of the sample is a study of blood T cell repertoires in COVID-19. Background on the study: Samples taken during acute and convalescent COVID-19 were collected in the United States, Italy and Spain. Sample material is recorded as cDNA or gDNA derived from T cells, B-cell-depleted T cells, or PBMCs.

The TCR sequence derives from a man aged 70-80 years with active or convalescent COVID-19. This sequence joins TRBV9 and TRBJ2-3, with 8 bases that match TRBD2. Sequencing was done on a sample of peripheral blood. In DNA form, the CDR3 reads TGTGCCAGCAGGTCCTTAGCGGGAAGCACAGATACGCAGTATTTT. Its protein is CASRSLAGSTDTQYF.